The 30 T cell receptor beta chains presented below share a single source sample, sequenced in a study of blood T cell repertoires in COVID-19. TCRdb's table, derived via immunoSEQ multiplex PCR, lists solely in-frame clones and lacks some. The repertoire holds about 210,000 clones, with roughly 79% as singletons. Sequencing was performed on PBMCs or T cells enriched from blood (not recorded which). These receptors originate from a woman in her fifties or sixties with acute COVID-19.

The rearrangement links TRBV4-2 to TRBJ2-7, with D perhaps TRBD2 (5 bases). Germline CDR1 reads LGHNA; CDR2 reads YNFKEQ. The CDR3 loop spans 14 amino acids. The V end was cut by 4 bases, the J end by 5 bases, with 15 bases between. The CDR3 protein is CASSPRAGRDEQYF. The CDR3 region has the DNA TGTGCCAGCAGCCCCCGGGCGGGTCGTGACGAGCAGTACTTC.

There are a few counts of this clone. The V gene is TRBV7-2, the J gene TRBJ1-2; D not certain. CDR1 is SGHTA, CDR2 FQGNSA, per germline. Trimming cost V 5 bases and J 0 bases, with 4 bases left between them. There are 12 residues in the CDR3. CDR3 sequence (DNA): TGTGCCAGCAGCGGAGCTAACTATGGCTACACCTTC. Translated: CASSGANYGYTF.

This CDR3 reads CASARQANEQFF. The CDR3, as DNA: TGTGCCAGCGCCAGACAGGCGAATGAGCAGTTCTTC. The gene calls are TRBV5-6 and TRBJ2-1, with a tentative D call TRBD1 (6 bases). Germline values: CDR1 SGHDT, CDR2 YYEEEE. Trimming cost V 7 bases and J 7 bases, with 12 bases left between them. This CDR3 has 12 amino acids.

This clone was counted a single time. The chain's CDR3 is CAISDPGQGGYEQYF. The DNA of the CDR3 is TGTGCCATCAGTGATCCGGGACAGGGGGGCTACGAGCAGTACTTC. The chain is built from TRBV10-3 and TRBJ2-7; 11 bases align to TRBD1. The V gene end was trimmed by 3 bases and the J gene end by 3 bases; junction bases not matched to a gene: 4. Germline CDR1 ENHRY, CDR2 SYGVKD. The CDR3 is made up of 15 amino acids.

The chain joins TRBV6-2 or TRBV6-3 to TRBJ2-2, with D perhaps matching TRBD2 (6 bases). The CDR3 length is 13 residues. Germline values: CDR1 MNHEY, CDR2 SVGEGT. Trimming cost V 3 bases and J 8 bases, with 10 bases left between them. CDR3 bases: TGTGCCAGCAGTTATGGTGCGGGGGGGGAGCTGTTTTTT. It specifies CASSYGAGGELFF.

The J gene is TRBJ2-7, the V gene TRBV6-2 or TRBV6-3, with 12 nucleotides matching TRBD2. The CDR3 covers 16 residues. After removal of 5 bases from V and 5 bases from J, the junction contained 10 bases not matched to a gene. Germline loops: CDR1 MNHEY, CDR2 SVGEGT. CDR3 protein: CASSAPTSGSLHEQYF. In DNA, the CDR3 is TGTGCCAGCAGTGCCCCGACTAGCGGGAGTCTCCACGAGCAGTACTTC.

This rearrangement joins TRBV19 to TRBJ1-1, with TRBD1 identical over 7 bases. CDR1 LNHDA and CDR2 SQIVND come from the germline V gene (reference sequence). CDR3 length: 14 residues. The ends lost 5 bases at V and 1 base at J; junction bases unmatched: 4. The CDR3 is CASSPTGQNTEAFF. The CDR3 DNA is TGTGCCAGTAGTCCGACAGGGCAGAACACTGAAGCTTTCTTT.

V is TRBV4-3 and J is TRBJ2-5; possible D gene TRBD1, 5 bases. In germline, CDR1 is LGHNA, CDR2 YSLEER. V was trimmed by 1 base and J by 5 bases, leaving 14 bases between them. This CDR3 is built from 15 residues. The CDR3 coding sequence is TGCGCCAGCAGCCAAGCCCCTCAGGGTGAGGAGACCCAGTACTTC. Protein product: CASSQAPQGEETQYF.

The rearrangement uses TRBV6-5 and TRBJ2-3, with 10 bases fitting TRBD2. The length of the CDR3 is 14 residues. V lost 9 bases and J lost 1; bases outside the gene matches: 4. Per germline, CDR1 MNHEY and CDR2 SVGAGI. The CDR3 nucleotides read TGTGCCAGTGGCGGGACTAGCGGCACAGATACGCAGTATTTT. This codes for CASGGTSGTDTQYF.

V usage is TRBV6-5 and J usage is TRBJ1-5, with a weak D call TRBD1 (6 bases). The CDR3 extends over 15 amino acids. Trimming removed 5 bases at V and 1 base at J, with 12 bases between. CDR1 is MNHEY, CDR2 SVGAGI, per germline. The CDR3 protein is CASSKGHLSNQPQHF. For the CDR3, the DNA is TGTGCCAGCAGTAAGGGACATCTGAGCAATCAGCCCCAGCATTTT.

V gene TRBV27 combines with J gene TRBJ2-7, with TRBD2 matching 12 bases. The germline gives CDR1 MNHEY, CDR2 SMNVEV (reference sequence). The CDR3 length is 15 residues. V lost 6 bases to trimming and J lost 3 bases; unmatched junction nucleotides: 6. The CDR3 DNA reads as TGTGCCAGCAGGGCGACTAGCGGGGGCCGCTACGAGCAGTACTTC. It translates to CASRATSGGRYEQYF.

The chain has TRBV27 and TRBJ1-1, with 7 positions matching TRBD1. Germline values: CDR1 MNHEY, CDR2 SMNVEV (reference sequence). CDR3 length: 18 amino acids. The V and J ends lost 2 bases and 2 bases, in that order; junction bases with no gene match: 14. Here the CDR3 reads CASSLGWTGRMANTEAFF. The CDR3 region has the DNA TGTGCCAGCAGTTTAGGGTGGACAGGTCGAATGGCTAACACTGAAGCTTTCTTT.

The V call is TRBV29-1, the J call TRBJ1-1; 8 bases match TRBD1. There are 15 residues in the CDR3. Germline-derived CDR1 and CDR2 are SQVTM and ANQGSEA. J was trimmed by 6 bases and V by 0 bases; bases with no gene match: 9. The CDR3 reads CSVEDRPGTGSEAFF. In nucleotides, the CDR3 is TGCAGCGTTGAAGACCGTCCCGGGACAGGTTCTGAAGCTTTCTTT.

Worth noting for this clone: The identical CDR3 is also encoded by other nucleotide sequences in the sample. J is TRBJ1-1 and V is TRBV30, with no clear D. V dropped 2 bases and J dropped 1 base, with 8 bases sitting between them. There are 13 residues in the CDR3. The germline V gene has CDR1 GTSNPN and CDR2 SVGIG (reference sequence). The CDR3 DNA is TGTGCCTGGAGTCTGCGGGGGAACACTGAAGCTTTCTTT. Translation gives CAWSLRGNTEAFF.

This chain links TRBV19 with TRBJ1-1, with 11 bases matching TRBD1. The trim removed 3 bases at V and 0 bases at J, leaving 6 bases unmatched. CDR3 size: 17 residues. From germline, CDR1 is LNHDA and CDR2 SQIVND (reference sequence). CDR3 residues: CASSMGQGVGLNTEAFF. CDR3 sequence (DNA): TGTGCCAGTAGTATGGGACAGGGGGTAGGACTGAACACTGAAGCTTTCTTT.

This rearrangement joins TRBV5-1 to TRBJ1-4, with TRBD1 as a possible D gene (5 bases). Germline V gene lookup returns CDR1 SGHRS and CDR2 YFSETQ. This CDR3 region has 15 residues. V was shortened by 6 bases and J by 6 bases, with 18 bases between the two germline ends. Here the CDR3 DNA reads TGCGCCAGCAAATCCGACGGGAGGGGAGATGAAAAACTGTTTTTT. It encodes CASKSDGRGDEKLFF.

This sequence joins TRBV28 and TRBJ2-5, with TRBD1 matching over 7 bases. This CDR3 is 15 amino acids long. Germline V lookup: CDR1 MDHEN, CDR2 SYDVKM. J lost 3 bases, V lost 6 bases, and 10 bases had no gene match. CDR3 sequence (DNA): TGTGCCAGCAGCACCCGGGACAGCTTTAAAGAGACCCAGTACTTC. It is translated as CASSTRDSFKETQYF.

The chain carries TRBV20-1 and TRBJ1-5, with unresolved D. V lost 3 bases, J lost 0 bases, and 3 bases lay in between. From germline, CDR1 is DFQATT and CDR2 SNEGSKA (reference sequence). The CDR3 has 12 amino acids. The DNA for the CDR3 is TGCAGTGCTAGTCATAGCAATCAGCCCCAGCATTTT. Translating gives CSASHSNQPQHF.

The chain uses TRBV28 and TRBJ1-4; TRBD1 matches 8 bases. The CDR3 runs to 15 residues. CDR1 and CDR2 from the germline V gene are MDHEN and SYDVKM. V shed 5 bases and J 7 bases; nucleotides not matched to a gene: 9. The CDR3 is CASSPQGAITEKLFF. The CDR3 DNA follows: TGTGCCAGCAGTCCGCAGGGGGCGATCACTGAAAAACTGTTTTTT.

The rearrangement joins TRBV18 to TRBJ2-2; D uncertain. Trimming removed 3 bases from V and 5 bases from J, with 13 bases in between. The germline V gene has CDR1 KGHSH and CDR2 LQKENI. This CDR3 contains 15 residues. CDR3 DNA: TGTGCCAGCTCACCCTACGACAATCCAACCGGGGAGCTGTTTTTT. Translating gives CASSPYDNPTGELFF.

This chain links TRBV18 with TRBJ2-1; 8 bases are shared with TRBD2. Germline V gene lookup returns CDR1 KGHSH and CDR2 LQKENI. The CDR3 is 15 amino acids. Trimming removed 6 bases from V and 7 bases from J; junction bases left unmatched: 11. CDR3 bases: TGTGCCAGCTCGTCACCAGCGGGAGCAGTAAATGAGCAGTTCTTC. Encoded protein: CASSSPAGAVNEQFF.

The chain couples TRBV2 to TRBJ2-5; unclear D gene. The germline V gene encodes CDR1 SNHLY and CDR2 FYNNEI. The CDR3 is 16 residues long. V lost 2 bases, J lost 1 base, and 14 bases lay in between. The CDR3 loop reads CASSESGQVLQETQYF. In DNA form, the CDR3 reads TGTGCCAGCAGTGAATCTGGCCAAGTGCTCCAAGAGACCCAGTACTTC.

This clone has only a few counts. The chain links TRBV6-2 or TRBV6-3 to TRBJ1-1; D not certain. Trimming took off 1 base at V and 5 bases at J, with 11 bases between the two ends. The germline gives CDR1 MNHEY, CDR2 SVGEGT. CDR3 size: 14 residues. CDR3 sequence reads: CASSYLVPGTEAFF. DNA of the CDR3: TGTGCCAGCAGTTACTTAGTGCCGGGAACTGAAGCTTTCTTT.

The V and J genes are TRBV5-6 and TRBJ1-2, with D unclear. The length of the CDR3 is 11 residues. CDR1 is SGHDT, CDR2 YYEEEE, per germline. The germline V and J ends were trimmed by 4 bases and 7 bases, with 8 bases remaining between them. CDR3 residues: CASSPGIGYTF. In DNA, the CDR3 is TGTGCCAGCAGCCCGGGGATTGGCTACACCTTC.

The genes are TRBV15 and TRBJ1-3; D unresolved. Germline CDR1 reads LNHNV; CDR2 reads YYDKDF (reference sequence). CDR3 length equals 17 residues. V was pared by 0 bases and J by 0 bases, with 12 bases between. CDR3: CATSRDLVTASGNTIYF. The CDR3 nucleotides read TGTGCCACCAGCAGAGATCTGGTAACAGCCTCTGGAAACACCATATATTTT.

The chain joins TRBV7-6 to TRBJ1-1; D is undetermined. Trimming shortened V by 4 bases and J by 0 bases, and 6 bases separated the two germline ends. Germline V CDR1 and CDR2: SGHVS, FNYEAQ. The CDR3 has 13 residues. The CDR3: CASSSGVNTEAFF. CDR3 nucleotide sequence: TGTGCCAGCAGCTCCGGGGTGAACACTGAAGCTTTCTTT.

CDR3 sequence (DNA): TGTGCCAGCAGTTGGTACGGGAGGGCCACCGGGGAGCTGTTTTTT. Its translation is CASSWYGRATGELFF. The gene calls are TRBV6-2 or TRBV6-3 and TRBJ2-2, with 8 nucleotides matching TRBD2. The CDR3 has 15 residues. V lost 4 bases, J lost 4 bases, and 5 bases stayed unmatched. The germline V gene encodes CDR1 MNHEY and CDR2 SVGEGT.

The chain uses TRBV11-3 and TRBJ2-6; D possibly corresponds to TRBD2 (6 bases). Between the trimmed V and J ends, which lost 3 bases and 0 bases, there was a span of 6 bases. The CDR3 sequence is 15 residues long. Germline CDR1 and CDR2: SGHNT and YENEEA. CDR3 coding DNA: TGTGCCAGCAGCTTGGAGGGCTCTGGGGCCAACGTCCTGACTTTC. Translating gives CASSLEGSGANVLTF.

J is TRBJ2-2 and V is TRBV5-6, with D unclear. Trimming took off 4 bases at V and 7 bases at J, with 17 bases between the two ends. This CDR3 is 15 amino acids long. Germline V gene lookup returns CDR1 SGHDT and CDR2 YYEEEE. The CDR3 loop reads CASSMIAVGGGELFF. DNA for the CDR3: TGTGCCAGCAGCATGATAGCTGTTGGTGGCGGGGAGCTGTTTTTT. Filled out from reference TRBV5-6 and TRBJ2-2, the complete variable domain reads DAGVTQSPTHLIKTRGQQVTLRCSPKSGHDTVSWYQQALGQGPQFIFQYYEEEERQRGNFPDRFSGHQFPNYSSELNVNALLLGDSALYLCASSMIAVGGGELFFGEGSRLTVL.

This clone was detected a few times. This chain links TRBV19 with TRBJ1-2, with D possibly matching TRBD1 (5 bases). The CDR3 is 11 amino acids. Germline CDR1 is LNHDA and CDR2 is SQIVND (reference sequence). V lost 8 bases, J lost 7 bases, and 11 bases lay in between. In DNA form, the CDR3 reads TGTGCCAGTCAGGGTTTCGGTGGCTACACCTTC. It is translated as CASQGFGGYTF.